This passage covers 5 T cell receptor beta chains from one sample sequenced in a study of T-cell reconstitution after alpha-beta-depleted transplantation in children. During its preparation, the TCRbeta library received unique molecular identifiers. One entry per CDR3 protein, called by TCRdb with MiXCR from the PCR reads. The sample records 97,000 or so distinct CDR3 sequences, 4.5% to 7.5% being singletons. The material was PBMCs, mostly from graft donor cells, obtained 60 days after TCRalphabeta/CD19-depleted stem cell transplant. Receptor source: a female patient between 2 and 15 years old who had a stem cell transplant for Fanconi anemia, so the T cells may come from the graft donor.

This clonotype was detected ten times or more. This chain uses TRBV7-3 with TRBJ2-2; D unclear. The CDR3 totals 14 residues. Trimming cost V 2 bases and J 1 base, with 5 bases left between them. The germline gives CDR1 SGHTA, CDR2 FQGTGA. The CDR3 protein is CASSLWENTGELFF. The CDR3 DNA reads TGTGCCAGCAGCTTATGGGAGAACACCGGGGAGCTGTTTTTT. Full variable domain (rest looked up from reference TRBV7-3 and TRBJ2-2): GAGVSQTPSNKVTEKGKYVELRCDPISGHTALYWYRQSLGQGPEFLIYFQGTGAADDSGLPNDRFFAVRPEGSVSTLKIQRTERGDSAVYLCASSLWENTGELFFGEGSRLTVL.

The rearrangement links TRBV5-5 to TRBJ1-3; D perhaps matches TRBD1 (5 bases). The CDR3 has 16 amino acids. V shed 0 bases and J shed 4 bases, with 14 bases lying between them. Germline CDR1 is SGHKS and CDR2 is YYEKEE (reference sequence). The CDR3 DNA is TGTGCCAGCAGCTTGGTTCGGGGCGGTGGAGGAAACACCATATATTTT. Amino acids: CASSLVRGGGGNTIYF.

A few counts support this clonotype. The J gene is TRBJ2-1, the V gene TRBV7-9; D call uncertain. The CDR3 runs 11 residues. The germline CDR1 and CDR2 sequences are SEHNR and FQNEAQ (reference sequence). The V and J ends lost 9 bases and 2 bases respectively, with 5 bases between them. CDR3 sequence: CASEAYNEQFF. The CDR3 bases are TGTGCCAGTGAGGCCTACAATGAGCAGTTCTTC.

In its sample, this clonotype was seen many times. V usage is TRBV6-5 and J usage is TRBJ2-5, with TRBD2 identical over 8 bases. The V gene end was trimmed by 4 bases and the J gene end by 6 bases; junction bases not matched to a gene: 10. This CDR3 has 15 residues. The germline CDR1 and CDR2 sequences are MNHEY and SVGAGI. The CDR3 bases are TGTGCCAGCAGTTGGGCCGGGAGGGCCGGACAGACCCAGTACTTC. This translates into CASSWAGRAGQTQYF.

This clonotype was detected ten times or more. V usage is TRBV5-6 and J usage is TRBJ1-3, with 8 bases matching TRBD1. V was clipped by 5 bases and J by 2 bases; unmatched bases: 3. The CDR3 is made up of 14 amino acids. Germline CDR1 is SGHDT and CDR2 is YYEEEE. CDR3 sequence reads: CASSPDRAGNTIYF. The CDR3, as DNA: TGTGCCAGCAGTCCGGACAGGGCTGGAAACACCATATATTTT.